These 21 T cell receptor beta chains share one sample of origin, sequenced in a study of T cell responses to AZD1222 COVID-19 vaccine. This table comes from immunoSEQ multiplex PCR, and its TCRdb copy is limited to in-frame clones, with some not included. The sample carries 150,000 to 200,000 clones, approximately 90% recorded once. Sequencing used peripheral blood, obtained 28 days after the second AZD1222 dose. The receptors come from an adult who received the AZD1222 COVID-19 vaccine.

J is TRBJ1-6 and V is TRBV6-5; D is ambiguous. V was pared by 4 bases and J by 10 bases, with 14 bases between. CDR1 MNHEY and CDR2 SVGAGI come from the germline V gene. The CDR3 runs to 14 residues. CDR3 sequence (DNA): TGTGCCAGCAGTTTGGGGTTGGTGGGATCACCCCTCCACTTT. Translation: CASSLGLVGSPLHF.

This chain links TRBV13 with TRBJ1-5, with a weak D call TRBD1 (6 bases). CDR1 is PRHDT and CDR2 is FYEKMQ in the germline V gene (reference sequence). V was pared by 5 bases and J by 9 bases, with 14 bases between. This CDR3 is 13 amino acids long. The chain's CDR3 is CASSPNRDPPQHF. In DNA, the CDR3 is TGTGCCAGCAGCCCCAACAGGGATCCGCCCCAGCATTTT.

This chain joins TRBV5-1 and TRBJ1-1, with 9 nucleotides matching TRBD1. V shed 3 bases, J shed 3 bases, and the junction held 9 bases outside the gene matches. CDR3 length equals 16 residues. Per germline, CDR1 SGHRS and CDR2 YFSETQ. The CDR3 sequence: CASSSHGTGPDTEAFF. The DNA of the CDR3 is TGCGCCAGCAGCTCCCACGGGACAGGGCCCGACACTGAAGCTTTCTTT.

The rearrangement links TRBV6-2 or TRBV6-3 to TRBJ2-7; weak D call: TRBD2 (5 bases). V lost 6 bases and J lost 7, with 10 bases in between. CDR1 is MNHEY, CDR2 SVGEGT, per germline. This CDR3 is 11 amino acids long. The chain's CDR3 is CASSPGGEQYF. The CDR3 coding sequence is TGTGCCAGCAGCCCTGGAGGAGAGCAGTACTTC.

This chain uses TRBV25-1 with TRBJ2-3; 9 bases agree with TRBD1. V lost 4 bases, J lost 3 bases, and 2 bases stayed unmatched. The CDR3 extends over 14 amino acids. From germline, CDR1 is MGHDK and CDR2 SYGVNS. CDR3 sequence: CASSGGQGTDTQYF. CDR3 in DNA: TGTGCCAGCAGTGGGGGACAGGGAACAGATACGCAGTATTTT.

The rearrangement links TRBV3-1 (or the pseudogene TRBV3-2) to TRBJ2-7, with TRBD2 matching 8 bases. Per the germline V gene, CDR1 is LGHDT and CDR2 is YNNKEL (reference sequence). The CDR3 sequence is 14 residues long. Trimming at V came to 9 bases and at J to 5 bases, leaving 12 bases not matched to a gene. The CDR3 loop reads CASFSGAPGDEQYF. As DNA, the CDR3 is TGTGCCAGTTTTAGCGGGGCCCCTGGGGACGAGCAGTACTTC.

A few counts support this clone. V is TRBV27 and J is TRBJ1-2; unclear D gene. The V and J ends lost 5 bases and 4 bases respectively, with 17 bases between them. Per the germline V gene, CDR1 is MNHEY and CDR2 is SMNVEV (reference sequence). This CDR3 spans 15 amino acids. As DNA, the CDR3 is TGTGCCAGCAGTCCACGACATCCGCGCCTCTATGGCTACACCTTC. Its translation: CASSPRHPRLYGYTF.

The chain has TRBV2 and TRBJ1-3; D is uncertain. The CDR3 spans 15 residues. Germline CDR1 reads SNHLY; CDR2 reads FYNNEI. V lost 0 bases to trimming and J lost 0 bases, with 6 bases between them. CDR3 amino acids: CASSEASFSGNTIYF. The CDR3 DNA sequence: TGTGCCAGCAGTGAAGCGTCCTTCTCTGGAAACACCATATATTTT.

The chain couples TRBV5-1 to TRBJ1-4; 10 bases agree with TRBD1. The CDR3 length is 14 residues. Germline V gene sequence: CDR1 SGHRS, CDR2 YFSETQ. V trimming: 4 bases; J trimming: 7 bases; junction bases outside the gene matches: 4. This chain's CDR3 is CASSLDRGFEKLFF. In DNA, the CDR3 is TGCGCCAGCAGCCTGGACAGGGGGTTTGAAAAACTGTTTTTT.

The chain carries TRBV15 and TRBJ1-1; TRBD1 might be the D (5 bases). This CDR3 has 14 residues. Between the trimmed V and J ends, which lost 5 bases and 3 bases, there was a span of 13 bases. Germline CDR1 reads LNHNV; CDR2 reads YYDKDF (reference sequence). Written as DNA, the CDR3 is TGTGCCACCAGCCATGGGGGAGCGTACACTGAAGCTTTCTTT. It codes for CATSHGGAYTEAFF.

On this clone itself: The same CDR3 can be traced to other DNA sequences in this sample. The chain has TRBV2 and TRBJ2-3; D possibly corresponds to TRBD1 (5 bases). The CDR3 is 15 amino acids. Deletions cut 2 bases from V and 0 bases from J, with 9 bases between. The germline gives CDR1 SNHLY, CDR2 FYNNEI. In DNA, the CDR3 is TGTGCCAGCAGTGAACAGGGAACGAGCACAGATACGCAGTATTTT. Amino acid sequence: CASSEQGTSTDTQYF. The full variable domain, in which reference TRBV2 and TRBJ2-3 provide the parts outside the CDR3, is EPEVTQTPSHQVTQMGQEVILRCVPISNHLYFYWYRQILGQKVEFLVSFYNNEISEKSEIFDDQFSVERPDGSNFTLKIRSTKLEDSAMYFCASSEQGTSTDTQYFGPGTRLTVL.

The genes are TRBV2 and TRBJ2-1; unclear D gene. The CDR3 has 13 amino acids. V shed 6 bases and J shed 9 bases, with 15 bases lying between them. Germline CDR1 and CDR2: SNHLY and FYNNEI. CDR3 region: CASSPPGPGEQFF. CDR3 coding DNA: TGTGCCAGCAGCCCACCCGGGCCCGGTGAGCAGTTCTTC.

The rearrangement joins TRBV12-5 to TRBJ2-1, with D unresolved. Trimming pared 6 bases from V and 0 bases from J, leaving 3 bases between. The germline gives CDR1 LGHNT, CDR2 FRNRAP. CDR3 length equals 12 residues. The DNA for the CDR3 is TGTGCTAGTGGGAGCTCCTACAATGAGCAGTTCTTC. Translation gives CASGSSYNEQFF.

The chain couples TRBV5-1 to TRBJ2-3, with a weak D call TRBD2 (7 bases). CDR3 length: 16 amino acids. Between the trimmed V and J ends, which lost 4 bases and 2 bases, there was a span of 17 bases. The V gene's germline CDR1 is SGHRS and CDR2 YFSETQ. CDR3 sequence (DNA): TGCGCCAGCAGCAGGCCGGGGGGCCGTATCACAGATACGCAGTATTTT. As protein: CASSRPGGRITDTQYF.

V gene TRBV7-9 combines with J gene TRBJ2-2; D might be TRBD1 (7 bases). Germline V CDR1 and CDR2: SEHNR, FQNEAQ (reference sequence). Trimming left V 5 bases short and J 1 base short, with 20 bases between. There are 18 residues in the CDR3. Here the CDR3 reads CASSRRGRGSGNTGELFF. The DNA of the CDR3 is TGTGCCAGCAGCCGGCGGGGCAGGGGGTCAGGGAACACCGGGGAGCTGTTTTTT.

The chain carries TRBV7-6 and TRBJ2-2, with D maybe TRBD1 (5 bases). Germline V gives CDR1 SGHVS, CDR2 FNYEAQ. The CDR3 consists of 14 residues. Trimming pared 5 bases from V and 7 bases from J, leaving 14 bases between. CDR3 in DNA: TGTGCCAGCAGCCCGAGACAGAAAATCGGGGAGCTGTTTTTT. Translating it yields CASSPRQKIGELFF.

The V call is TRBV20-1, the J call TRBJ2-7; D is undetermined. Trimming cost V 3 bases and J 2 bases, with 8 bases left between them. This CDR3 region has 12 residues. Germline CDR1 reads DFQATT; CDR2 reads SNEGSKA (reference sequence). In nucleotides, the CDR3 is TGCAGTGCTAGTGACCGGCCCTACGAGCAGTACTTC. Its translation is CSASDRPYEQYF.

The chain employs TRBV18 and TRBJ2-4, with D tentatively TRBD2 (6 bases). This CDR3 contains 14 residues. Germline V lookup: CDR1 KGHSH, CDR2 LQKENI. Trimming shortened V by 2 bases and J by 8 bases, and 13 bases separated the two germline ends. The CDR3 protein is CASSPGTLGDIQYF. In nucleotides, the CDR3 is TGTGCCAGCTCACCAGGGACTCTAGGAGACATTCAGTACTTC.

The chain joins TRBV9 to TRBJ2-7; no reliable D call. V lost 4 bases to trimming and J lost 2 bases, with 13 bases between them. CDR1 is SGDLS, CDR2 YYNGEE, per germline. The CDR3 consists of 14 residues. CDR3 nucleotide sequence: TGTGCCAGCAGCTCCCGGGTAGCACCCTACGAGCAGTACTTC. The encoded protein is CASSSRVAPYEQYF.

This clone was picked up one time. The chain joins TRBV10-3 to TRBJ1-1; D unresolved. Germline CDR1 ENHRY, CDR2 SYGVKD. The CDR3 contains 16 residues. Trimming took off 2 bases at V and 1 base at J, with 14 bases between the two ends. The CDR3: CAISETPSGGNTEAFF. The CDR3 coding sequence is TGTGCCATCAGTGAGACACCGTCGGGCGGGAACACTGAAGCTTTCTTT.

This clone was seen once. This sequence joins TRBV7-9 and TRBJ2-7; D gene unclear. This CDR3 comprises 15 residues. Trimming removed 0 bases at V and 5 bases at J, with 14 bases between. Germline values: CDR1 SEHNR, CDR2 FQNEAQ (reference sequence). This CDR3 reads CASSLALGPLDEQYF. For the CDR3, the DNA is TGTGCCAGCAGCTTAGCGTTAGGGCCCCTTGACGAGCAGTACTTC.